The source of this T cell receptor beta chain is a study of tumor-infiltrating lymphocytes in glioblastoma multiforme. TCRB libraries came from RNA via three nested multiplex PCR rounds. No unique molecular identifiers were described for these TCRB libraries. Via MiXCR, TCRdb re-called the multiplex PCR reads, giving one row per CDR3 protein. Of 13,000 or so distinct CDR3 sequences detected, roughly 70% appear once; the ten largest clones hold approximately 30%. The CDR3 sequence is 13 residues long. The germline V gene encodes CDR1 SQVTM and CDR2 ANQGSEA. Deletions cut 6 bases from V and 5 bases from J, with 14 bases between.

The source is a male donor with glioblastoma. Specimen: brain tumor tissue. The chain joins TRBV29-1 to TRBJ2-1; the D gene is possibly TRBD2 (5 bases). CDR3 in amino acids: CSVGIGPDNEQFF. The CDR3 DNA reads TGCAGCGTCGGGATAGGTCCCGACAATGAGCAGTTCTTC.